The 4 T cell receptor beta chains in this list originate from one sample, sequenced in a study of cytomegalovirus exposure and HLA in healthy donors. PCR primers comprised 60 Vbeta and 13 Jbeta primers. The repertoire was sequenced with immunoSEQ multiplex PCR; TCRdb's copy has only in-frame clones and lacks some. Seen here are 90,000 to 120,000 clones, about 74% observed once, and the top ten hold 14%. The source material was PBMCs. The receptors here all came from a woman aged 35 to 49 in good health and CMV-seropositive.

The sample holds a few counts of this clone. V and J are TRBV6-1 and TRBJ2-7; 9 nucleotides line up with TRBD1. This CDR3 comprises 14 residues. The germline gives CDR1 MNHNS, CDR2 SASEGT. The trim removed 3 bases at V and 4 bases at J, leaving 4 bases unmatched. The CDR3, as DNA: TGTGCCAGCAGTGATACAGGGGGCGCTTACGAGCAGTACTTC. Protein: CASSDTGGAYEQYF.

The chain recombines TRBV19 with TRBJ1-6; possibly TRBD1 for D (5 bases). Germline V gene sequence: CDR1 LNHDA, CDR2 SQIVND (reference sequence). V was clipped by 4 bases and J by 7 bases, with 14 bases between them. The CDR3 runs to 15 residues. CDR3 in amino acids: CASSNLRVENSPLHF. The CDR3 nucleotides read TGTGCCAGTAGTAACCTCAGGGTCGAGAATTCACCCCTCCACTTT.

The DNA of the CDR3 is TGTGCCAGCAGTTACTCCGGTTCACCCCTCCACTTT. As protein: CASSYSGSPLHF. The rearrangement uses TRBV6-5 and TRBJ1-6, with D hard to call. The V end was cut by 0 bases, the J end by 9 bases, with 3 bases between. The CDR3 loop spans 12 amino acids. CDR1 and CDR2 (germline): MNHEY, SVGAGI.

This chain uses TRBV25-1 with TRBJ1-6; D perhaps matches TRBD1 (5 bases). The CDR3 consists of 14 residues. Trimming took off 4 bases at V and 7 bases at J, with 11 bases between the two ends. Germline CDR1 is MGHDK and CDR2 is SYGVNS. CDR3 sequence reads: CASSADSLNSPLHF. The CDR3 nucleotides are TGTGCCAGCAGTGCAGACAGTTTAAATTCACCCCTCCACTTT.